This TCR beta chain was identified in a study of shared clonotypes between healthy human individuals. Splitting the CD4+ cells yielded a CD45RA+ naive subset and a CD45RA-negative memory subset. Methods used by the authors: ImmunoSEQ sequences covered only the junction and lacked quality scores; filtering therefore differed. The method was immunoSEQ multiplex PCR; TCRdb's version includes in-frame clones alone and lacks a portion of them. V and J calls and clone size are given by that table; D and trimming were obtained from the DNA. The data contain under 750,000 clones, around 70% of them singletons. Looked up from germline, CDR1 is SGHRS and CDR2 is YFSETQ. V was shortened by 0 bases and J by 4 bases, with 16 bases between the two germline ends. CDR3 length: 16 amino acids.

V usage is TRBV5-1 and J usage is TRBJ1-2; D unresolved. Sequenced material: memory CD4+ T cells sorted from blood. Subset indicated: CD45RA-negative fraction. The clonotype comes from a woman between 25 and 40 years old in good health. The CDR3 DNA reads TGCGCCAGCAGCTTGGCCGGGTTCAGAAGCTCCTATGGCTACACCTTC. This translates into CASSLAGFRSSYGYTF.